The rows below give T cell receptor beta chains drawn from one sample of a study of blood T cell repertoires in COVID-19. This table comes from immunoSEQ multiplex PCR, and its TCRdb copy is limited to in-frame clones, with some not included. This table holds a few hundred thousand clones, around nine tenths found once. Sequenced input: peripheral blood. The receptors shown here come from a woman aged 55-70 years with COVID-19, enrolled during active disease. Both conserved end residues are part of each CDR3. Each record gives: D gene, V gene, J gene, clone size, CDR3 protein, CDR3 DNA. A D gene is named only where the DNA matches it firmly. Size is omitted from some rows. Given values are once, few, many or a class for expanded clones.

>TRBD2|TRBV7-6|TRBJ2-1|-
CASSPLAGGGSYNEQFF
TGTGCCAGCAGCCCCCTAGCGGGGGGGGGTTCCTACAATGAGCAGTTCTTC
>-|TRBV7-9|TRBJ2-1|-
CASSFDKFHEQFF
TGTGCCAGCAGCTTTGACAAGTTCCATGAGCAGTTCTTC
>TRBD1|TRBV30|TRBJ2-4|once
CAWSVRGGRGIQYF
TGTGCCTGGAGTGTACGAGGGGGCCGGGGCATTCAGTACTTC
>TRBD2|TRBV27|TRBJ2-1|once
CASSSPGGAGLSYNEQFF
TGTGCCAGCAGTTCACCCGGGGGAGCGGGGTTATCTTACAATGAGCAGTTCTTC
>TRBD1|TRBV7-8|TRBJ1-1|-
CASSPQLPDRDRNTEAFF
TGTGCCAGCAGCCCCCAACTACCCGACAGGGATCGCAACACTGAAGCTTTCTTT
>-|TRBV7-2|TRBJ2-3|once
CASSLVTGDSQYF
TGTGCCAGCAGCTTAGTAACAGGGGACTCGCAGTATTTT
>-|TRBV19|TRBJ1-6|-
CASSMLQGGNSPLHF
TGTGCCAGTAGTATGCTTCAGGGAGGTAATTCACCCCTCCACTTT
>TRBD2|TRBV6-1|TRBJ2-1|-
CASSDRSRGRGNEQFF
TGTGCCAGCAGTGATAGATCGCGGGGGAGGGGCAATGAGCAGTTCTTC
>-|TRBV12-3/TRBV12-4|TRBJ2-7|-
CASTKTRLWEQYF
TGTGCCAGCACCAAAACCCGGTTGTGGGAGCAGTACTTC
>TRBD1|TRBV7-8|TRBJ1-6|-
CASSPLQGASYNSPLHF
TGTGCCAGCAGCCCACTCCAGGGGGCCTCCTATAATTCACCCCTCCACTTT
>-|TRBV6-5|TRBJ1-1|-
CASRDRGPTEAFF
TGTGCCAGCAGGGACCGCGGGCCCACTGAAGCTTTCTTT
>-|TRBV11-3|TRBJ1-2|-
CASSLDEGNYGYTF
TGTGCCAGCAGCTTAGATGAGGGTAACTATGGCTACACCTTC
>-|TRBV5-6|TRBJ1-1|-
CASSLDRGDTEAFF
TGTGCCAGCAGCTTAGATCGGGGGGACACTGAAGCTTTCTTT
>-|TRBV7-2|TRBJ2-3|-
CASSFRGIGTDTQYF
TGTGCCAGCAGCTTTAGGGGGATAGGCACAGATACGCAGTATTTT
>TRBD1|TRBV19|TRBJ1-4|-
CASNSPGTGDEKLFF
TGTGCCAGTAACTCACCCGGGACAGGGGATGAAAAACTGTTTTTT
>TRBD1|TRBV29-1|TRBJ1-1|few
CSVARRQGANNEAFF
TGCAGCGTTGCGAGGAGACAGGGGGCTAACAATGAAGCTTTCTTT
>-|TRBV12-3/TRBV12-4|TRBJ1-1|-
CASSLAAGEAFF
TGTGCCAGCAGTTTAGCGGCAGGGGAAGCTTTCTTT
>-|TRBV6-6|TRBJ1-1|-
CASSYPPQGKDTEAFF
TGTGCCAGCAGTTACCCACCACAGGGCAAGGACACTGAAGCTTTCTTT
>TRBD2|TRBV5-1|TRBJ2-5|once
CASSWGSGGVETQYF
TGCGCCAGCAGCTGGGGTTCGGGGGGAGTGGAGACCCAGTACTTC
>TRBD1|TRBV20-1|TRBJ1-3|-
CSASRGTVLDTIYF
TGCAGTGCTAGTCGGGGGACAGTTCTCGACACCATATATTTT
>-|TRBV20-1|TRBJ2-1|-
CSATFYNEQFF
TGCAGTGCCACTTTCTACAATGAGCAGTTCTTC
>-|TRBV11-3|TRBJ2-5|-
CASSQSQTQYF
TGTGCCAGCAGCCAATCCCAGACCCAGTACTTC
>-|TRBV7-9|TRBJ1-3|few
CATPLGNTIYF
TGTGCCACCCCCCTGGGAAACACCATATATTTT
>TRBD2|TRBV6-2/TRBV6-3|TRBJ2-5|-
CASSYSFLRSLAGPRQETQYF
TGTGCCAGCAGTTACTCGTTCCTAAGGTCCCTAGCGGGGCCCCGCCAAGAGACCCAGTACTTC
>-|TRBV7-8|TRBJ2-7|-
CASSLRPYEQYF
TGTGCCAGCAGCCTCCGTCCCTACGAGCAGTACTTC
>-|TRBV2|TRBJ2-1|-
CASSDESYNEQFF
TGTGCCAGCAGTGATGAGAGCTACAATGAGCAGTTCTTC
>-|TRBV29-1|TRBJ1-2|-
CSGVLQGSHYGYTF
TGCAGCGGCGTCCTCCAGGGAAGTCACTATGGCTACACCTTC
>-|TRBV5-5|TRBJ2-5|once
CASSLVPKQIPQETQYF
TGTGCCAGCAGCTTAGTACCTAAACAGATTCCGCAAGAGACCCAGTACTTC